A single sample gave rise to the 32 T cell receptor beta chains below, sequenced in a study of T-cell reconstitution after alpha-beta-depleted transplantation in children. Unique molecular identifiers were incorporated during preparation of the TCRbeta library. MiXCR, run by TCRdb on the PCR reads, gives a single entry per CDR3 protein. The data show 600,000 to 700,000 distinct CDR3 sequences, with around 13% seen just once and around 0.76% held by the top ten. The sequencing here drew on PBMCs, taken before TCRalphabeta/CD19-depleted stem cell transplant. These receptors were taken from a girl aged 2 to 10 with congenital amegakaryocytic thrombocytopenia, due to receive a stem cell transplant.

This clonotype was seen many times. The V and J genes are TRBV20-1 and TRBJ2-7, with D perhaps matching TRBD2 (6 bases). V lost 4 bases to trimming and J lost 7 bases, with 14 bases between them. The CDR3 totals 12 residues. The germline gives CDR1 DFQATT, CDR2 SNEGSKA (reference sequence). CDR3 in DNA: TGCAGTGCTATAGGGACTTCCCTTGAGCAGTACTTC. As protein: CSAIGTSLEQYF.

In its sample, this clonotype was seen many times. The rearrangement uses TRBV4-1 and TRBJ2-1, with 10 positions matching TRBD2. The CDR3 has 14 amino acids. Trimming at V came to 7 bases and at J to 7 bases, leaving 7 bases not matched to a gene. Germline loops: CDR1 MGHRA, CDR2 YSYEKL. This chain's CDR3 is CASTTGLAVNEQFF. Here the CDR3 DNA reads TGCGCCAGCACCACCGGACTAGCGGTTAATGAGCAGTTCTTC.

This clonotype has a count of ten or more. The CDR3 region has the DNA TGCAGTGCTAGAGGGTCACGACTAGCGGGATACGAGCAGTACTTC. Translation: CSARGSRLAGYEQYF. The rearrangement uses TRBV20-1 and TRBJ2-7, with 11 positions matching TRBD2. Germline CDR1 reads DFQATT; CDR2 reads SNEGSKA (reference sequence). Unmatched junction bases numbered 6, after V lost 1 base and J lost 4 bases. This CDR3 region has 15 residues.

Ten or more counts support this clonotype. The V call is TRBV5-1, the J call TRBJ2-7; D is unresolved. The CDR3 totals 14 residues. Trimming stripped 5 bases from V and 0 bases from J, with 12 bases between. In germline, CDR1 is SGHRS, CDR2 YFSETQ. The CDR3 spells CASSSVLDSYEQYF. The CDR3 coding sequence is TGCGCCAGCAGTTCCGTTCTCGACTCCTACGAGCAGTACTTC.

This chain connects TRBV12-3 or TRBV12-4 to TRBJ2-3; D may be TRBD2 (5 bases). V lost 5 bases to trimming and J lost 5 bases, with 8 bases between them. The CDR3 is 12 residues long. CDR3 nucleotide sequence: TGTGCCAGCAGTCGCGGACTAGATACGCAGTATTTT. Protein sequence: CASSRGLDTQYF.

The V gene is TRBV5-5, the J gene TRBJ2-5; 8 positions match TRBD2. CDR1 and CDR2 from the germline V gene are SGHKS and YYEKEE (reference sequence). V gave up 0 bases and J gave up 6 bases; unmatched junction bases: 4. The length of the CDR3 is 14 residues. CDR3 residues: CASSLAAGGKTQYF. CDR3 sequence (DNA): TGTGCCAGCAGCTTGGCGGCGGGAGGAAAGACCCAGTACTTC.

This clonotype appeared many times. For the CDR3, the DNA is TGTGCCATCAGGCCCCGAGGAGGGCCGGACACCGGGGAGCTGTTTTTT. It yields the protein CAIRPRGGPDTGELFF. The chain uses TRBV10-3 and TRBJ2-2; weak D call: TRBD2 (6 bases). The CDR3 extends over 16 amino acids. The germline gives CDR1 ENHRY, CDR2 SYGVKD. The V gene lost 6 bases and the J gene lost 3 bases, with 17 bases spanning the gap.

There are many counts of this clonotype. The J gene is TRBJ2-7, the V gene TRBV20-1; D ambiguous. This CDR3 region has 14 residues. Per germline, CDR1 DFQATT and CDR2 SNEGSKA (reference sequence). The V and J ends lost 1 base and 2 bases respectively, with 12 bases between them. The chain's CDR3 is CSARGGISPYEQYF. The CDR3 DNA sequence: TGCAGTGCTAGAGGGGGAATATCGCCCTACGAGCAGTACTTC.

The chain uses TRBV7-7 and TRBJ2-1; D possibly corresponds to TRBD2 (5 bases). Trimming shortened V by 1 base and J by 11 bases, and 33 bases separated the two germline ends. CDR3 length: 20 amino acids. Germline CDR1 and CDR2: SSHAT and FNYEAQ (reference sequence). CDR3 sequence reads: CASSLDHSIKASSLGLKQFF. The CDR3 DNA reads TGTGCCAGCAGCTTAGACCACTCAATAAAAGCATCTAGCCTAGGGTTGAAGCAGTTCTTC.

This clonotype showed up many times. The V and J genes are TRBV20-1 and TRBJ2-1; TRBD2 matches 9 bases. This CDR3 has 15 amino acids. V was pared by 2 bases and J by 6 bases, with 8 bases of the junction left unmatched. Germline values: CDR1 DFQATT, CDR2 SNEGSKA (reference sequence). The CDR3 region is CSARSLAGTFNEQFF. CDR3 coding DNA: TGCAGTGCTAGATCCCTAGCGGGAACCTTCAATGAGCAGTTCTTC.

The V and J genes are TRBV12-3 or TRBV12-4 and TRBJ2-1, with D tentatively TRBD2 (5 bases). The germline V and J ends were trimmed by 6 bases and 9 bases, with 12 bases remaining between them. The CDR3 covers 12 residues. CDR3 coding DNA: TGTGCCAGCAGGGAACGAGGAGGTGAGCAGTTCTTC. Its translation: CASRERGGEQFF.

Many counts were recorded for this clonotype. The rearrangement joins TRBV20-1 to TRBJ2-6; D may be TRBD1 or TRBD2 (5 bases each). Germline CDR1 is DFQATT and CDR2 is SNEGSKA (reference sequence). The V and J ends lost 4 bases and 2 bases respectively, with 15 bases between them. The CDR3 runs 16 residues. CDR3 DNA sequence: TGCAGTGCTAACCTGGGGACGGGTACTGGGGCCAACGTCCTGACTTTC. Encoded protein: CSANLGTGTGANVLTF.

This clonotype was seen many times. The J gene is TRBJ1-1, the V gene TRBV7-2; D uncertain. The CDR3 length is 19 residues. Germline-derived CDR1 and CDR2 are SGHTA and FQGNSA. V was pared by 5 bases and J by 1 base, with 26 bases between. This chain's CDR3 is CASSTSLDTILVRNTEAFF. For the CDR3, the DNA is TGTGCCAGCAGCACCAGCCTCGACACTATCCTTGTCCGGAACACTGAAGCTTTCTTT.

This clonotype was observed many times. The gene calls are TRBV10-2 and TRBJ2-3; tentatively, D is TRBD1 (5 bases). Germline CDR1 and CDR2: WSHSY and SAAADI. The CDR3 extends over 12 amino acids. Trimming took 2 bases from V and 11 from J, leaving 11 bases between them. CDR3 loop: CASSEIRVGQYF. In nucleotides, the CDR3 is TGCGCCAGCAGTGAGATCAGGGTGGGGCAGTATTTT.

This clonotype was recorded many times. At one boundary the junction diverges from the germline segment, which might be a read error. The V and J genes are TRBV7-9 and TRBJ2-5, with 9 bases identical to TRBD1. This CDR3 has 13 residues. In germline, CDR1 is SEHNR, CDR2 FQNEAQ (reference sequence). This chain's CDR3 is CASSLSFRDRADF. The CDR3 DNA is TGTGCCAGCAGCTTAAGTTTCCGGGACAGGGCAGACTTC.

This clonotype has at least ten counts. The chain joins TRBV6-1 to TRBJ1-1, with 8 bases fitting TRBD1. The CDR3 totals 15 residues. The V gene's germline CDR1 is MNHNS and CDR2 SASEGT. Trimming took 5 bases from V and 1 from J; bases not matched to a gene: 6. CDR3 protein: CASSTAGTGNTEAFF. DNA for the CDR3: TGTGCCAGCAGTACAGCCGGGACAGGGAACACTGAAGCTTTCTTT.

The genes are TRBV2 and TRBJ2-3; the match to TRBD2 covers 8 bases. The V gene end was trimmed by 5 bases and the J gene end by 2 bases; junction bases not matched to a gene: 6. The CDR3 runs to 15 residues. Germline-derived CDR1 and CDR2 are SNHLY and FYNNEI. The DNA for the CDR3 is TGTGCCAGCAGTTACAGCGGGGGCTTCACAGATACGCAGTATTTT. This encodes CASSYSGGFTDTQYF.

This clonotype was recorded at least ten times. J is TRBJ2-1 and V is TRBV7-9; D unclear. Germline loops: CDR1 SEHNR, CDR2 FQNEAQ (reference sequence). This CDR3 is 12 amino acids long. V lost 5 bases and J 10 bases, leaving 12 bases between the germline ends. The CDR3 nucleotides read TGTGCCAGCAGCCCTGCTTATGGGGAGCAGTTCTTC. Protein: CASSPAYGEQFF.

This clonotype was counted ten times or more. The chain combines TRBV5-1 with TRBJ1-1; 7 nucleotides match TRBD1. The CDR3 spans 15 residues. J lost 0 bases, V lost 4 bases, and 6 bases had no gene match. Looked up from germline, CDR1 is SGHRS and CDR2 is YFSETQ. The CDR3 sequence: CASSQETGMNTEAFF. CDR3 DNA: TGCGCCAGCAGCCAGGAGACAGGGATGAACACTGAAGCTTTCTTT. Full variable domain (remainder filled in from reference TRBV5-1 and TRBJ1-1): KAGVTQTPRYLIKTRGQQVTLSCSPISGHRSVSWYQQTPGQGLQFLFEYFSETQRNKGNFPGRFSGRQFSNSRSEMNVSTLELGDSALYLCASSQETGMNTEAFFGQGTRLTVV.

This clonotype has a handful of counts. V usage is TRBV2 and J usage is TRBJ2-7; D possibly matches TRBD1 or TRBD2 (5 bases each). The germline gives CDR1 SNHLY, CDR2 FYNNEI. The CDR3 totals 15 residues. The V gene lost 6 bases and the J gene lost 2 bases, with 17 bases spanning the gap. CDR3 DNA sequence: TGTGCCAGCAGCGCCCAGACCGGGACGGCCTACGAGCAGTACTTC. This codes for CASSAQTGTAYEQYF.

The V and J genes are TRBV20-1 and TRBJ2-4; D gene ambiguous. V lost 1 base and J 1 base, leaving 20 bases between the germline ends. Looked up from germline, CDR1 is DFQATT and CDR2 is SNEGSKA (reference sequence). The CDR3 runs to 18 residues. CDR3 sequence reads: CSARAGISDGWAKNIQYF. Here the CDR3 DNA reads TGCAGTGCTAGAGCGGGTATATCCGATGGGTGGGCCAAAAACATTCAGTACTTC.

This clonotype was detected many times. The rearrangement links TRBV5-1 to TRBJ2-5; perhaps D is TRBD1 or TRBD2 (5 bases each). The germline gives CDR1 SGHRS, CDR2 YFSETQ. V gave up 5 bases and J gave up 2 bases, with 16 bases separating them. This CDR3 has 15 amino acids. Here the CDR3 reads CASSDSPGPQETQYF. CDR3 DNA: TGCGCCAGCAGTGATAGTCCGGGGCCACAAGAGACCCAGTACTTC.

This clonotype has at least ten counts. The chain couples TRBV3-1 to TRBJ1-1; no firm D call. Germline CDR1 is LGHDT and CDR2 is YNNKEL (reference sequence). V gave up 3 bases and J gave up 1 base, with 9 bases separating them. CDR3 length: 14 residues. In DNA, the CDR3 is TGTGCCAGCAGCCAGTGGTCGGGGAACACTGAAGCTTTCTTT. Its protein product is CASSQWSGNTEAFF.

This clonotype was counted at least ten times. The chain uses TRBV20-1 and TRBJ2-2; no firm D call. This CDR3 spans 13 amino acids. CDR1 and CDR2 from the germline V gene are DFQATT and SNEGSKA (reference sequence). Deletions cut 3 bases from V and 3 bases from J, with 8 bases between. CDR3 DNA: TGCAGTGCTAGTAACGCGGACACCGGGGAGCTGTTTTTT. Encoded protein: CSASNADTGELFF.

This clonotype was seen ten or more times. This sequence joins TRBV11-2 and TRBJ2-5; maybe TRBD1 (6 bases). In germline, CDR1 is SGHAT, CDR2 FQNNGV. Trimming removed 4 bases from V and 2 bases from J, with 11 bases in between. CDR3 length: 14 amino acids. This CDR3 reads CASSSPGTQETQYF. The CDR3 DNA reads TGTGCCAGCAGCTCCCCCGGGACACAAGAGACCCAGTACTTC.

This clonotype was seen at least ten times. The chain couples TRBV12-3 or TRBV12-4 to TRBJ2-1, with D possibly matching TRBD1 (5 bases). The CDR3 runs 14 residues. Trimming removed 5 bases at V and 7 bases at J, with 15 bases between. This CDR3 is CASSAHQGLNEQFF. The CDR3 region has the DNA TGTGCCAGCAGTGCCCACCAGGGTTTGAATGAGCAGTTCTTC.

There are a few counts of this clonotype. The genes are TRBV24-1 and TRBJ2-3; D gene uncertain. The V and J ends lost 4 bases and 4 bases respectively, with 5 bases between them. The CDR3 consists of 12 residues. Germline CDR1 is KGHDR and CDR2 is SFDVKD. The CDR3 region is CATSESSDTQYF. CDR3 nucleotides: TGTGCCACCAGTGAATCGTCAGATACGCAGTATTTT.

The table lists this clonotype with a few counts. One junction end does not reproduce the germline sequence, and a read error may be involved. J is TRBJ2-1 and V is TRBV4-1, with D possibly being TRBD2 (6 bases). Germline V gene sequence: CDR1 MGHRA, CDR2 YSYEKL. This CDR3 comprises 11 residues. The CDR3, as DNA: TGCGCCAGCAGCCAAGGGGGACTCGCTCTCTTC. Translation: CASSQGGLALF.

This clonotype was picked up many times. The genes are TRBV2 and TRBJ1-2; no clear D. CDR3 size: 12 residues. V was pared by 10 bases and J by 3 bases, with 12 bases between. Germline CDR1 and CDR2: SNHLY and FYNNEI. The CDR3 protein is CATRGSYYGYTF. DNA for the CDR3: TGTGCCACCCGGGGAAGTTACTATGGCTACACCTTC.

The rearrangement joins TRBV6-1 to TRBJ2-2; no firm D call. The CDR3 runs to 13 residues. Germline loops: CDR1 MNHNS, CDR2 SASEGT. V lost 10 bases to trimming and J lost 2 bases, with 11 bases between them. This CDR3 reads CATRRENTGELFF. The CDR3 DNA reads TGTGCCACCCGGAGAGAAAACACCGGGGAGCTGTTTTTT.

This clonotype came up many times. This chain joins TRBV6-1 and TRBJ1-2; weak D call: TRBD1 (5 bases). Trimming stripped 6 bases from V and 4 bases from J, with 12 bases between. Germline CDR1 and CDR2: MNHNS and SASEGT. This CDR3 is 13 amino acids long. The CDR3 bases are TGTGCCAGCAGCGGGACCGACGGCTATGGCTACACCTTC. The encoded protein is CASSGTDGYGYTF.

The sample holds a few counts of this clonotype. V and J are TRBV28 and TRBJ1-1, with D possibly TRBD1 on 5 matching bases. Germline-derived CDR1 and CDR2 are MDHEN and SYDVKM. The CDR3 length is 11 residues. Trimming removed 7 bases from V and 8 bases from J, with 11 bases in between. CDR3 amino acids: CASTRGPEAFF. As DNA, the CDR3 is TGTGCCAGCACTCGGGGACCCGAAGCTTTCTTT.